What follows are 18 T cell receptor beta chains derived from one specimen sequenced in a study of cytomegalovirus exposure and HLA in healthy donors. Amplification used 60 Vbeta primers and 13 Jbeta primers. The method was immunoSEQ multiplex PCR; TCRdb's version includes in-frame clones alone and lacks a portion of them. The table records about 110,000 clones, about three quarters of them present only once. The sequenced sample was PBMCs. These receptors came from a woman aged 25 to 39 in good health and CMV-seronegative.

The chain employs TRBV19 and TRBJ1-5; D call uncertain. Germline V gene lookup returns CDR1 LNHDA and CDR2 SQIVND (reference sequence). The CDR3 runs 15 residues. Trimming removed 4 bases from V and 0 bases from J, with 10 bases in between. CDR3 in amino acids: CASSSFTDSNQPQHF. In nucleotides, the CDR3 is TGTGCCAGTAGTAGTTTTACAGATAGCAATCAGCCCCAGCATTTT.

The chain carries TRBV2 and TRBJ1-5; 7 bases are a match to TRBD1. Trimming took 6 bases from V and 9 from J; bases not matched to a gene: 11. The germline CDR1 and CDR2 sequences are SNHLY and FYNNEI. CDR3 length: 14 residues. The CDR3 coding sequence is TGTGCCAGCAGAACTGGACAGGCCCTCGCGCCCCAGCATTTT. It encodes CASRTGQALAPQHF.

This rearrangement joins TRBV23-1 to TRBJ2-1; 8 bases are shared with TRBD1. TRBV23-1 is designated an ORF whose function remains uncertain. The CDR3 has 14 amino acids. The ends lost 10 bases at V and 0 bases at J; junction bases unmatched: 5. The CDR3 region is CAIRTGSSYNEQFF. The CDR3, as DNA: TGCGCCATACGGACAGGGAGCTCCTACAATGAGCAGTTCTTC.

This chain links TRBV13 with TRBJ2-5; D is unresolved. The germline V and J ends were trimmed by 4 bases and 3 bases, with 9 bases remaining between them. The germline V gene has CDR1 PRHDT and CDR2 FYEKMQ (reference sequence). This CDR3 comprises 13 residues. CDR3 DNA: TGTGCCAGCAGCTCCCTCGCGGAAGAGACCCAGTACTTC. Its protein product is CASSSLAEETQYF. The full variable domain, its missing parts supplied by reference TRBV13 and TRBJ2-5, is AAGVIQSPRHLIKEKRETATLKCYPIPRHDTVYWYQQGPGQDPQFLISFYEKMQSDKGSIPDRFSAQQFSDYHSELNMSSLELGDSALYFCASSSLAEETQYFGPGTRLLVL.

DNA for the CDR3: TGTGCCAGCAGTGAGACAGGGAGCTCCTACGAGCAGTACTTC. Protein sequence: CASSETGSSYEQYF. The genes are TRBV6-5 and TRBJ2-7, with TRBD1 identical over 7 bases. Trimming cost V 5 bases and J 0 bases; bases outside gene matches: 4. Germline V gene data show CDR1 as MNHEY and CDR2 as SVGAGI. The CDR3 spans 14 residues.

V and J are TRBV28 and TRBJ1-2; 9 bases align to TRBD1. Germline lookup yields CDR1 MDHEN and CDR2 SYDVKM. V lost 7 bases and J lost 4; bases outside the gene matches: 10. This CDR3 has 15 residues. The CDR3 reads CASIPLDRGPYGYTF. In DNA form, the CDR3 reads TGTGCCAGCATTCCGTTGGACAGGGGACCCTATGGCTACACCTTC.

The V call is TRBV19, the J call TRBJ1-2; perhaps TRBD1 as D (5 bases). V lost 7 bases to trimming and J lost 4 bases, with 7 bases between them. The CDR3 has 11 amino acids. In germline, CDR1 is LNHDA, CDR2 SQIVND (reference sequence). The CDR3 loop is CASKQVYGYTF. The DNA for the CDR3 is TGTGCCAGTAAACAGGTCTATGGCTACACCTTC.

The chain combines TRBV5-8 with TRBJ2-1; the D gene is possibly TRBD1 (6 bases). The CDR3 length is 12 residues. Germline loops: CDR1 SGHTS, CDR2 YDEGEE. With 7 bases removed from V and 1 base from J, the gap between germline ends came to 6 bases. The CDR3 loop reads CASQGSYNEQFF. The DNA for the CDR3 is TGTGCCAGCCAGGGGTCCTACAATGAGCAGTTCTTC.

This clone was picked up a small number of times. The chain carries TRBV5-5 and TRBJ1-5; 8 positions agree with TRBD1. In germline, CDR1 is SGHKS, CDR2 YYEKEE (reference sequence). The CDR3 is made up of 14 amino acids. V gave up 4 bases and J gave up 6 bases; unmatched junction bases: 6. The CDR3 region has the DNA TGTGCCAGCAGCCCGCAGGGGGCCTCTCAGCCCCAGCATTTT. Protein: CASSPQGASQPQHF.

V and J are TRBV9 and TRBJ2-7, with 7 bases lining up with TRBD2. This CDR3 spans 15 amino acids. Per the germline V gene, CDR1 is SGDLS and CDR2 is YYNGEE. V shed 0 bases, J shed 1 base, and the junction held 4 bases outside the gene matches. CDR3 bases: TGTGCCAGCAGCGTAGATGCGGGAGTGTCCTACGAGCAGTACTTC. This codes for CASSVDAGVSYEQYF.

In DNA, the CDR3 is TGTGCCTGGGGACAGGCAGGGGTCGGCGAGCAGTACTTC. It is translated as CAWGQAGVGEQYF. V is TRBV30 and J is TRBJ2-7; 7 positions agree with TRBD1. Per germline, CDR1 GTSNPN and CDR2 SVGIG (reference sequence). The V gene end was trimmed by 5 bases and the J gene end by 6 bases; junction bases not matched to a gene: 10. The CDR3 totals 13 residues.

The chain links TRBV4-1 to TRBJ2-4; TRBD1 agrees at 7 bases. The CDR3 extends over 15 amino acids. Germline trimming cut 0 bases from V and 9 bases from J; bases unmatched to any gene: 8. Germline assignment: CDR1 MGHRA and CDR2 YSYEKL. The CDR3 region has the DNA TGCGCCAGCAGCCAAGAGATCGACAGGGCAGGCATTCAGTACTTC. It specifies CASSQEIDRAGIQYF.

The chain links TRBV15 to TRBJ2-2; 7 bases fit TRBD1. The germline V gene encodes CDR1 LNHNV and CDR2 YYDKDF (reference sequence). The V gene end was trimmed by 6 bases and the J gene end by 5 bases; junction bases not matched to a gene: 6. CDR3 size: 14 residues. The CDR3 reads CATSYRGLTGELFF. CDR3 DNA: TGTGCCACCAGTTACAGGGGTCTTACCGGGGAGCTGTTTTTT.

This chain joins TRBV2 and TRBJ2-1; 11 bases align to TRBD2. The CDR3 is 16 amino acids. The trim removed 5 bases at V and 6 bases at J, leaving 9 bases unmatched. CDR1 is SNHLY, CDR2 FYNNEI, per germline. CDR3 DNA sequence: TGTGCCAGCAGTCAAATTCGACTAGCGGGATTCAATGAGCAGTTCTTC. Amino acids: CASSQIRLAGFNEQFF.

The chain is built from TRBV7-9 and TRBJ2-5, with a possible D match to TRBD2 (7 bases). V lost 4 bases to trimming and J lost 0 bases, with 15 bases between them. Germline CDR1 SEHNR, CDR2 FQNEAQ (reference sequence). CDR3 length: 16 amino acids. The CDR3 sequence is CASSSPEGGDQETQYF. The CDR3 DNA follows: TGTGCCAGCAGCTCCCCTGAGGGGGGGGACCAAGAGACCCAGTACTTC.

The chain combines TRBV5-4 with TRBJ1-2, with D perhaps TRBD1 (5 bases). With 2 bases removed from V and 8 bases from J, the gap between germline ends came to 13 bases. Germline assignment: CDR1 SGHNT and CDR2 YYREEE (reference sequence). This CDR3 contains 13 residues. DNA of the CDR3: TGTGCCAGCAGCTTAGGGACTCTAATAGGCTACACCTTC. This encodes CASSLGTLIGYTF.

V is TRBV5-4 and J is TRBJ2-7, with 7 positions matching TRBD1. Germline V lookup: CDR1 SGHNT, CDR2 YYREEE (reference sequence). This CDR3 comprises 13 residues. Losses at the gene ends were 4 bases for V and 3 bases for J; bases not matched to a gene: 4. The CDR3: CASSPGDSYEQYF. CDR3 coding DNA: TGTGCCAGCAGCCCAGGGGACAGCTACGAGCAGTACTTC. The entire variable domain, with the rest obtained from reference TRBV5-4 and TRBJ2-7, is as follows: ETGVTQSPTHLIKTRGQQVTLRCSSQSGHNTVSWYQQALGQGPQFIFQYYREEENGRGNFPPRFSGLQFPNYSSELNVNALELDDSALYLCASSPGDSYEQYFGPGTRLTVT.

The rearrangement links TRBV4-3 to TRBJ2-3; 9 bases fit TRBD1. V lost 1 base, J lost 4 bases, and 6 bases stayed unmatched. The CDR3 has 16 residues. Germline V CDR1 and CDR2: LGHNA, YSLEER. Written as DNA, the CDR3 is TGCGCCAGCAGCCAAGGTTGGACAGGGGTGGCAGATACGCAGTATTTT. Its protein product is CASSQGWTGVADTQYF.